This T cell receptor beta chain is drawn from a study of CD8+ T cells in alopecia areata. Study at large: Severity of treated patients was scored by affected scalp percentage. Findings of the study overall: Researchers reported that TCR sharing among patients proved less clear than in mice, possibly HLA-linked.

This CDR3 has 14 residues. Germline V lookup: CDR1 MGHRA, CDR2 YSYEKL. The V segment lost 4 bases and the J segment 3 bases; nucleotides outside the gene matches: 6. Stated treatment: oral pan-JAK inhibitor, 5-10 mg twice daily. RNA extraction was followed by reverse transcription into cDNA, which acted as the sequencing template. Profiling relied on immunoSEQ multiplex PCR, and the TCRdb table lists in-frame clones only, not all of them. The sample yields some 190,000 clones, around 51% seen once. As to this clone: Its specificity is not known.

The sequence came from a human donor with alopecia areata. The V call is TRBV4-1, the J call TRBJ2-7; the match to TRBD1 covers 7 bases. This material consisted of CD8+ T cells sorted from blood, taken between weeks 51 and 54, from a patient treated with tofacitinib. This chain's CDR3 is CASSLRTGGYEQYF. The CDR3, as DNA: TGCGCCAGCAGCCTACGGACAGGCGGCTACGAGCAGTACTTC.